The 24 T cell receptor beta chains given below trace back to one sample, sequenced in a study. In TCRdb, the RT-PCR reads were re-called with MiXCR into one record per CDR3 protein. Of about 680,000 distinct CDR3 sequences listed, 12% to 15% are singletons. The sequenced material came from memory CD4+ T cells from blood. Source of these receptors: a female donor in good health, serving as a healthy control.

This clonotype was counted between two and nine times. The V call is TRBV20-1, the J call TRBJ2-7; the D call may be TRBD1 or TRBD2 (5 bases each). CDR3 length: 12 amino acids. V was trimmed by 5 bases and J by 3 bases, leaving 11 bases between them. From germline, CDR1 is DFQATT and CDR2 SNEGSKA (reference sequence). Here the CDR3 reads CSAGTSYYEQYF. CDR3 DNA: TGCAGTGCTGGGACGAGCTACTACGAGCAGTACTTC.

This clonotype was observed a few times. The chain uses TRBV14 and TRBJ1-5; 7 bases line up with TRBD1. From germline, CDR1 is SGHDN and CDR2 FVKESK. Losses at the gene ends were 6 bases for V and 4 bases for J; bases not matched to a gene: 9. The CDR3 is 15 residues long. In DNA form, the CDR3 reads TGTGCCAGCAGTCCATCAGGGGGATGGAATCAGCCCCAGCATTTT. Its protein product is CASSPSGGWNQPQHF. The full variable domain, completed using reference TRBV14 and TRBJ1-5, is EAGVTQFPSHSVIEKGQTVTLRCDPISGHDNLYWYRRVMGKEIKFLLHFVKESKQDESGMPNNRFLAERTGGTYSTLKVQPAELEDSGVYFCASSPSGGWNQPQHFGDGTRLSIL.

This clonotype has ten or more counts. The gene calls are TRBV7-2 and TRBJ2-3; 9 bases are shared with TRBD1. V shed 4 bases, J shed 5 bases, and the junction held 4 bases outside the gene matches. The germline V gene encodes CDR1 SGHTA and CDR2 FQGNSA. This CDR3 is built from 14 residues. The CDR3 loop reads CASSYSTGGDTQYF. CDR3 nucleotide sequence: TGTGCCAGCAGCTATTCGACAGGGGGAGATACGCAGTATTTT. The full variable domain, in which reference TRBV7-2 and TRBJ2-3 provide the parts outside the CDR3, is GAGVSQSPSNKVTEKGKDVELRCDPISGHTALYWYRQSLGQGLEFLIYFQGNSAPDKSGLPSDRFSAERTGGSVSTLTIQRTQQEDSAVYLCASSYSTGGDTQYFGPGTRLTVL.

This clonotype was seen a handful of times. This chain links TRBV18 with TRBJ1-1; D gene unclear. Germline V CDR1 and CDR2: KGHSH, LQKENI. This CDR3 has 14 amino acids. Trimming removed 1 base at V and 1 base at J, with 7 bases between. The CDR3 is CASSPQVGNTEAFF. DNA for the CDR3: TGTGCCAGCTCACCACAGGTAGGGAACACTGAAGCTTTCTTT. Full variable domain (missing parts from reference TRBV18 and TRBJ1-1): NAGVMQNPRHLVRRRGQEARLRCSPMKGHSHVYWYRQLPEEGLKFMVYLQKENIIDESGMPKERFSAEFPKEGPSILRIQQVVRGDSAAYFCASSPQVGNTEAFFGQGTRLTVV.

This clonotype was seen repeatedly, ten times or more. The chain employs TRBV4-2 and TRBJ2-1; D is possibly TRBD2 (5 bases). Germline V CDR1 and CDR2: LGHNA, YNFKEQ. V was shortened by 1 base and J by 7 bases, with 8 bases between the two germline ends. This CDR3 region has 13 residues. CDR3 in amino acids: CASSQVSGNEQFF. The CDR3 nucleotides read TGTGCCAGCAGCCAAGTGTCGGGGAATGAGCAGTTCTTC.

Ten or more counts support this clonotype. The chain couples TRBV5-4 to TRBJ2-1, with 7 nucleotides matching TRBD2. J gave up 7 bases and V 4 bases, and 14 bases lay outside the gene matches. Germline CDR1 is SGHNT and CDR2 is YYREEE (reference sequence). The CDR3 loop spans 16 amino acids. The CDR3 nucleotides are TGTGCCAGCAGCGACCCCCGTGCGGGAGTGGGAAATGAGCAGTTCTTC. It specifies CASSDPRAGVGNEQFF.

A few counts support this clonotype. This chain connects TRBV18 to TRBJ2-3; 7 positions match TRBD1. CDR3 size: 17 residues. Germline CDR1 KGHSH, CDR2 LQKENI. J was trimmed by 1 base and V by 3 bases; bases with no gene match: 10. The CDR3 protein is CASSPRDRRTGTDTQYF. CDR3 bases: TGTGCCAGCTCACCCCGGGACAGACGGACCGGCACAGATACGCAGTATTTT.

Only a few counts were recorded for this clonotype. This chain links TRBV20-1 with TRBJ2-6, with D possibly matching TRBD2 (5 bases). Germline assignment: CDR1 DFQATT and CDR2 SNEGSKA (reference sequence). This CDR3 contains 14 residues. CDR3 sequence reads: CSPSPSYGANVLTF. CDR3 DNA: TGCAGCCCTAGCCCCTCCTATGGGGCCAACGTCCTGACTTTC.

V gene TRBV7-2 combines with J gene TRBJ2-5; 12 nucleotides line up with TRBD1. V shed 5 bases, J shed 5 bases, and the junction held 9 bases outside the gene matches. The CDR3 runs to 16 residues. Germline V gene data show CDR1 as SGHTA and CDR2 as FQGNSA. This CDR3 is CASSPTGQGASETQYF. In nucleotides, the CDR3 is TGTGCCAGCAGCCCCACGGGACAGGGGGCGAGTGAGACCCAGTACTTC.

This clonotype has a handful of counts. The rearrangement links TRBV6-5 to TRBJ2-5; D is unresolved. The CDR3 contains 13 residues. Looked up from germline, CDR1 is MNHEY and CDR2 is SVGAGI. Trimming left V 2 bases short and J 0 bases short, with 4 bases between. The CDR3 DNA follows: TGTGCCAGCAGTTACATCAACCAAGAGACCCAGTACTTC. This encodes CASSYINQETQYF.

The V call is TRBV2, the J call TRBJ2-7; D gene unclear. Trimming removed 5 bases at V and 7 bases at J, with 15 bases between. This CDR3 is built from 13 residues. The germline V gene has CDR1 SNHLY and CDR2 FYNNEI. Written as DNA, the CDR3 is TGTGCCAGCAGTCAAGACTCGCCGGGTGAGCAGTACTTC. Translated, it gives CASSQDSPGEQYF.

This clonotype has only a few counts. This chain uses TRBV20-1 with TRBJ2-5; D unresolved. The V gene lost 5 bases and the J gene lost 5 bases, with 9 bases spanning the gap. Germline CDR1 is DFQATT and CDR2 is SNEGSKA (reference sequence). The CDR3 is 11 residues long. The CDR3: CSALNRETQYF. CDR3 nucleotide sequence: TGCAGTGCTCTGAACCGGGAGACCCAGTACTTC.

This clonotype has more than one count but fewer than ten. CDR3 loop: CSARGPIAGVDIQYF. The CDR3 DNA follows: TGCAGTGCTAGAGGGCCTATAGCGGGAGTGGACATTCAGTACTTC. The V and J genes are TRBV20-1 and TRBJ2-4; 9 nucleotides agree with TRBD2. Unmatched junction bases numbered 9, after V lost 1 base and J lost 8 bases. The germline gives CDR1 DFQATT, CDR2 SNEGSKA (reference sequence). The CDR3 runs 15 residues.

A remark on this clonotype: One junction end does not reproduce the germline sequence, and a read error may be involved. The chain links TRBV5-1 to TRBJ2-5; TRBD2 might be the D (7 bases). Germline assignment: CDR1 SGHRS and CDR2 YFSETQ. This CDR3 comprises 13 residues. As DNA, the CDR3 is TGCGCAAGCAAAGACGCGGGGGCAGAGACCCAGTACTTC. It translates to CASKDAGAETQYF. Drawing the rest from reference TRBV5-1 and TRBJ2-5, the complete variable domain is KAGVTQTPRYLIKTRGQQVTLSCSPISGHRSVSWYQQTPGQGLQFLFEYFSETQRNKGNFPGRFSGRQFSNSRSEMNVSTLELGDSALYLCASKDAGAETQYFGPGTRLLVL.

This clonotype came up a few times. The chain joins TRBV7-2 to TRBJ2-7; 10 bases agree with TRBD1. Trimming removed 2 bases from V and 5 bases from J; junction bases left unmatched: 9. In germline, CDR1 is SGHTA, CDR2 FQGNSA. CDR3 size: 16 residues. CDR3 loop: CASSLSPPGQGNEQYF. The DNA of the CDR3 is TGTGCCAGCAGCTTATCCCCGCCGGGACAGGGGAACGAGCAGTACTTC.

This clonotype was seen a few times. This chain links TRBV3-1 with TRBJ2-1; no clear D. Germline V gives CDR1 LGHDT, CDR2 YNNKEL (reference sequence). The CDR3 extends over 11 amino acids. The germline V and J ends were trimmed by 0 bases and 10 bases, with 4 bases remaining between them. The CDR3 DNA is TGTGCCAGCAGCCAAGAGCGAGAGCAGTTCTTC. Protein sequence: CASSQEREQFF.

The chain employs TRBV20-1 and TRBJ1-1; D possibly corresponds to TRBD1 (6 bases). The V gene's germline CDR1 is DFQATT and CDR2 SNEGSKA (reference sequence). V lost 4 bases to trimming and J lost 3 bases, with 21 bases between them. The CDR3 is 16 amino acids. CDR3 region: CSAKGGFPAYYTEAFF. The CDR3 coding sequence is TGCAGTGCTAAAGGGGGGTTTCCGGCCTATTACACTGAAGCTTTCTTT.

This clonotype was observed many times. The chain links TRBV6-5 to TRBJ2-2; D ambiguous. Germline CDR1 is MNHEY and CDR2 is SVGAGI. The germline V and J ends were trimmed by 5 bases and 4 bases, with 8 bases remaining between them. The CDR3 is 13 amino acids. CDR3 bases: TGTGCCAGCAGTGGCTTAACCACCGGGGAGCTGTTTTTT. It yields the protein CASSGLTTGELFF.

At least ten counts were recorded for this clonotype. V and J are TRBV6-4 and TRBJ2-3, with 7 bases fitting TRBD2. The length of the CDR3 is 12 residues. CDR1 and CDR2 (germline): MRHNA, SNTAGT. The V segment lost 4 bases and the J segment 6 bases; nucleotides outside the gene matches: 1. This chain's CDR3 is CASSGTSDTQYF. In nucleotides, the CDR3 is TGTGCCAGCAGTGGGACTAGTGATACGCAGTATTTT.

This clonotype was seen a few times. The CDR3 is CASSLSRTSTDTQYF. The CDR3 bases are TGTGCCAGCAGTTTAAGTCGTACTAGCACAGATACGCAGTATTTT. This chain joins TRBV28 and TRBJ2-3; D not resolved. CDR1 MDHEN and CDR2 SYDVKM come from the germline V gene. V gave up 2 bases and J gave up 0 bases, with 9 bases separating them. The CDR3 length is 15 residues.

The chain links TRBV20-1 to TRBJ1-1, with D possibly being TRBD1 (5 bases). V was shortened by 3 bases and J by 0 bases, with 11 bases between the two germline ends. The germline gives CDR1 DFQATT, CDR2 SNEGSKA (reference sequence). The CDR3 length is 14 residues. The CDR3 coding sequence is TGCAGTGCTAGTAAGAGACAGTTGAACACTGAAGCTTTCTTT. It specifies CSASKRQLNTEAFF.

This clonotype was counted a few times. The chain is built from TRBV5-1 and TRBJ1-2; 7 bases align to TRBD1. The V and J ends lost 2 bases and 4 bases, in that order; junction bases with no gene match: 11. CDR1 and CDR2 (germline): SGHRS, YFSETQ. This CDR3 has 16 amino acids. The CDR3 nucleotides are TGCGCCAGCAGCTTTGATCCGACAGGGAAGATCTATGGCTACACCTTC. Amino acid sequence: CASSFDPTGKIYGYTF.

In this sample, this clonotype turned up a few times. The rearrangement links TRBV24-1 to TRBJ1-2, with no clear D. CDR1 and CDR2 (germline): KGHDR, SFDVKD. This CDR3 is 12 amino acids long. V was shortened by 4 bases and J by 0 bases, with 2 bases between the two germline ends. The CDR3 here is CATSEANYGYTF. In DNA form, the CDR3 reads TGTGCCACCAGTGAAGCTAACTATGGCTACACCTTC.

This chain links TRBV2 with TRBJ2-1; 14 bases align to TRBD2. The CDR3 is 14 residues long. In germline, CDR1 is SNHLY, CDR2 FYNNEI. V gave up 5 bases and J gave up 8 bases; unmatched junction bases: 2. The CDR3 protein is CASSQGLAGDEQFF. CDR3 DNA sequence: TGTGCCAGCAGTCAGGGACTAGCGGGAGATGAGCAGTTCTTC.